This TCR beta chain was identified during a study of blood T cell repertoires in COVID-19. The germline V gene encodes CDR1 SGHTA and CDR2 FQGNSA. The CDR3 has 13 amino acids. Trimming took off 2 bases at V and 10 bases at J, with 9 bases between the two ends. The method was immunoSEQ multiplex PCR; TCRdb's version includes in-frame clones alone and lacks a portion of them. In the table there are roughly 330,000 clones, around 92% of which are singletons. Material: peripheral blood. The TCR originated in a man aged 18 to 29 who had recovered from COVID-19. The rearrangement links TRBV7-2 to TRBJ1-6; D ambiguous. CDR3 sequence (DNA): TGTGCCAGCAGCTTATTGGGCGTCTCACCCCTCCACTTT. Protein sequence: CASSLLGVSPLHF.